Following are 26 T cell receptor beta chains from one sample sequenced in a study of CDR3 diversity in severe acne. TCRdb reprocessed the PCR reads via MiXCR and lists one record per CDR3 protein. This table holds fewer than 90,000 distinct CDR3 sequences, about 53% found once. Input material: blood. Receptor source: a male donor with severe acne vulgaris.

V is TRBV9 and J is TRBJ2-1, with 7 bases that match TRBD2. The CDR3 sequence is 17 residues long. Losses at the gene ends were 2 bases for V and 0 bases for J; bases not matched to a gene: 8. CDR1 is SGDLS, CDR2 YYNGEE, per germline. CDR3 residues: CASSVGGGTSSYNEQFF. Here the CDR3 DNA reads TGTGCCAGCAGCGTTGGGGGGGGAACGAGCTCCTACAATGAGCAGTTCTTC.

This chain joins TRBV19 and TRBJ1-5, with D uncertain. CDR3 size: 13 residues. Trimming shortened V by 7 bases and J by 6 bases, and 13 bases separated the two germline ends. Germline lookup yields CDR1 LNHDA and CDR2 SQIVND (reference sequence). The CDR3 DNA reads TGTGCCAGTACTCTCTACAGCGGTCAGCCCCAGCATTTT. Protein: CASTLYSGQPQHF.

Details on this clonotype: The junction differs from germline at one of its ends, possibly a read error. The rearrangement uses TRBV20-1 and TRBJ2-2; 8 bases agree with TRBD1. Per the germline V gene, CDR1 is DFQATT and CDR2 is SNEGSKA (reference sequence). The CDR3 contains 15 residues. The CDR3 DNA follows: TGCAGTGCTAGGTATCCAGGGGGCGAGGTCGGGGAGCTGTCCTTT. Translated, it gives CSARYPGGEVGELSF.

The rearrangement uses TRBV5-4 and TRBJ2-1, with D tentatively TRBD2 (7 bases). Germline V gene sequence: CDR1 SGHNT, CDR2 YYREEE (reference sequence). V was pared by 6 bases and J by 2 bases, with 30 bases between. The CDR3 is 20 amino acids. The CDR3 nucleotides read TGTGCCAGCATCCGTCCCTTAACCTTATACATAGGGGGGGCCTACAATGAGCAGTTCTTC. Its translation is CASIRPLTLYIGGAYNEQFF.

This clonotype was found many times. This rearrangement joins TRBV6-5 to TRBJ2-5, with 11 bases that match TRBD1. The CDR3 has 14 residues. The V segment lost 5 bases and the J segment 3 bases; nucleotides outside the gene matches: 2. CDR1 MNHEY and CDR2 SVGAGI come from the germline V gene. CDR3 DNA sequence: TGTGCCAGCAGTCGGACAGGGGGCGAAGAGACCCAGTACTTC. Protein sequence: CASSRTGGEETQYF.

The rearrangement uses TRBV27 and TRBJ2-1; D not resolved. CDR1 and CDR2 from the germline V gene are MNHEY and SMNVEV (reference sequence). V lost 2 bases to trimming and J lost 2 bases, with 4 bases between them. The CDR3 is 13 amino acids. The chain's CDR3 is CASSLIPYNEQFF. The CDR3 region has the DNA TGTGCCAGCAGTTTAATCCCCTACAATGAGCAGTTCTTC.

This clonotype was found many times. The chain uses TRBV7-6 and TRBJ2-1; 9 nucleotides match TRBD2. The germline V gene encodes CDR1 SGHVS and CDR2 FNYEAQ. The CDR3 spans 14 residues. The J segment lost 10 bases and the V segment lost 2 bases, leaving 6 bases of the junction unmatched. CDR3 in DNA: TGTGCCAGCAGCTTAACGACAGGACTAGCGGAGCAGTTCTTC. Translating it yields CASSLTTGLAEQFF.

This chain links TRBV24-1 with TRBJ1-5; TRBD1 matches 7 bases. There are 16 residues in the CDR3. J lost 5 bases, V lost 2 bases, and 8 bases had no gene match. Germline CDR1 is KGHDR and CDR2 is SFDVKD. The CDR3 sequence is CATSDWTGKPDQPQHF. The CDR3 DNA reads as TGTGCCACCAGTGATTGGACAGGCAAGCCCGATCAGCCCCAGCATTTT.

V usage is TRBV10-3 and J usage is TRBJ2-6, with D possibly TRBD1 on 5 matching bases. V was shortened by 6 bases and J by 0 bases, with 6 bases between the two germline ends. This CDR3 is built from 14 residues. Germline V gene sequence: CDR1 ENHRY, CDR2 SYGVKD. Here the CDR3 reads CAISRASGANVLTF. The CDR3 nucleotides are TGTGCCATCAGCAGGGCCTCTGGGGCCAACGTCCTGACTTTC.

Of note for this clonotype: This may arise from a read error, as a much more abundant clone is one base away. The CDR3 spells CSAMGGKQTEAIF. In DNA form, the CDR3 reads TGCAGTGCAATGGGGGGAAAACAGACTGAAGCTATCTTT. V usage is TRBV20-1 and J usage is TRBJ1-1; D is perhaps TRBD1 (5 bases). The CDR3 runs to 13 residues. Germline assignment: CDR1 DFQATT and CDR2 SNEGSKA (reference sequence).

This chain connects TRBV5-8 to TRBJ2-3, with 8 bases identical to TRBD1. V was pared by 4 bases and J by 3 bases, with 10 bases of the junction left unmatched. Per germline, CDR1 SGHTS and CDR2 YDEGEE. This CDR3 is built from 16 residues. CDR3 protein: CASSLRQGARTDTQYF. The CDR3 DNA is TGTGCCAGCAGCCTGAGGCAGGGGGCGAGGACAGATACGCAGTATTTT.

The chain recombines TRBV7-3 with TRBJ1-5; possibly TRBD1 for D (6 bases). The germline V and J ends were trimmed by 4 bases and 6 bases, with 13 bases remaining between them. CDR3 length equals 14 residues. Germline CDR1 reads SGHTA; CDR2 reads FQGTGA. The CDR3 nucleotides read TGTGCCAGCAGCTCACAGGGACAAGGTCAGCCCCAGCATTTT. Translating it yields CASSSQGQGQPQHF.

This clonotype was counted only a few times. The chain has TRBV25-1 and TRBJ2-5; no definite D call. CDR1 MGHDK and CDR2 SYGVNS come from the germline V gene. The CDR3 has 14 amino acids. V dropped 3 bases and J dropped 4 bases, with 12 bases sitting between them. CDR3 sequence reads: CASSDGVTLETQYF. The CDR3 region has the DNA TGTGCCAGCAGTGATGGCGTTACCCTAGAGACCCAGTACTTC.

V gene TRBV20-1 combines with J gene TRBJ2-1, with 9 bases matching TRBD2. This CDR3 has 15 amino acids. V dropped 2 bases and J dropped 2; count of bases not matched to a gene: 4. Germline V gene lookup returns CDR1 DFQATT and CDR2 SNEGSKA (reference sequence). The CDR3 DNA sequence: TGCAGTGCTAGACGGCCTAGCGGGGCCTACAATGAGCAGTTCTTC. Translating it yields CSARRPSGAYNEQFF.

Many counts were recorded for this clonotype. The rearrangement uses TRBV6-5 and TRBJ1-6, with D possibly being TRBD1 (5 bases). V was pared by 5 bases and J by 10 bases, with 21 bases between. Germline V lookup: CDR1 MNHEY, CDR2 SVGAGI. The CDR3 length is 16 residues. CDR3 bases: TGTGCCAGCAGTACCACAGGAGACCTAGCAGGGTCACCCCTCCACTTT. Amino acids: CASSTTGDLAGSPLHF.

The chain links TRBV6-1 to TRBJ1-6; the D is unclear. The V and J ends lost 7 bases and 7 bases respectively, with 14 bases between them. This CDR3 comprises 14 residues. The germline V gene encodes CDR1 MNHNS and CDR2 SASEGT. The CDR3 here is CASTLLGGNSPLHF. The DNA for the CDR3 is TGTGCCAGCACTCTTCTAGGTGGAAATTCACCCCTCCACTTT.

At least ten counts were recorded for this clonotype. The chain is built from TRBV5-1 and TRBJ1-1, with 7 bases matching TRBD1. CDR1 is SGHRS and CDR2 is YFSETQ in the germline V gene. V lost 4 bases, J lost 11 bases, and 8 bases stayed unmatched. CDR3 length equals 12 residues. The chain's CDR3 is CASSTSTGDAFF. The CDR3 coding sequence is TGCGCCAGCAGCACATCCACAGGGGACGCTTTCTTT.

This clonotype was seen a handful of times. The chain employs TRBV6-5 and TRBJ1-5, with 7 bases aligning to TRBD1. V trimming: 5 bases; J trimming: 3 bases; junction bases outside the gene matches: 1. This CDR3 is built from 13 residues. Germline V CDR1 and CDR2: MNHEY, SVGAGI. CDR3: CASSDRANQPQHF. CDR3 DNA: TGTGCCAGCAGTGACAGGGCCAATCAGCCCCAGCATTTT.

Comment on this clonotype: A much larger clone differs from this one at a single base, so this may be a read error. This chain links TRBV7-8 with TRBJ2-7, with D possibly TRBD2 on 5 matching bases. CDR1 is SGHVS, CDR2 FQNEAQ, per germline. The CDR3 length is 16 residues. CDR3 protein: CVSSSGPEEDSYEQYF. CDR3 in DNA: TGTGTCAGCAGCTCCGGCCCTGAGGAGGACTCCTACGAGCAGTACTTC.

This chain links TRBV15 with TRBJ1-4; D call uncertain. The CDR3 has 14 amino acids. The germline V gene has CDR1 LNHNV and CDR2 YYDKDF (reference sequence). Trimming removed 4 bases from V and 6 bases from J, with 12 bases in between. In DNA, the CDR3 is TGTGCCACCAGCAACGGGGAGGAGGATGAAAAACTGTTTTTT. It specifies CATSNGEEDEKLFF.

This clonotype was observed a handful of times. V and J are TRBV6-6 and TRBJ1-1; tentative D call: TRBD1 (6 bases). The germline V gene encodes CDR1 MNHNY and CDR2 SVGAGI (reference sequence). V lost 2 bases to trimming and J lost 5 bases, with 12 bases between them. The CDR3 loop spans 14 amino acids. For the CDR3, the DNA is TGTGCCAGCAGTTACCTCGGGGGCGGGACTGAAGCTTTCTTT. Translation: CASSYLGGGTEAFF.

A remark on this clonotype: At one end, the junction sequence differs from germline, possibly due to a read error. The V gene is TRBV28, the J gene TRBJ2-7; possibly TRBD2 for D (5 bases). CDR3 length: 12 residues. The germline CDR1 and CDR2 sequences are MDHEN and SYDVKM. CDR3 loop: CASSFDNNEQCF. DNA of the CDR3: TGCGCTAGCAGTTTTGACAACAACGAGCAGTGCTTC.

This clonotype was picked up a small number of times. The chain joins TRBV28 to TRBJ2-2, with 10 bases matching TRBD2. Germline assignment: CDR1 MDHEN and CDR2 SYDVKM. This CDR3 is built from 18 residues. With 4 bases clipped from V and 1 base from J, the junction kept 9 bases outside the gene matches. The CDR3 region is CASSSGTSAIENTGELFF. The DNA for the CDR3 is TGTGCCAGCAGTTCCGGGACTAGCGCTATCGAGAACACCGGGGAGCTGTTTTTT. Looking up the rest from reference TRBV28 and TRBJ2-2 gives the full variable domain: DVKVTQSSRYLVKRTGEKVFLECVQDMDHENMFWYRQDPGLGLRLIYFSYDVKMKEKGDIPEGYSVSREKKERFSLILESASTNQTSMYLCASSSGTSAIENTGELFFGEGSRLTVL.

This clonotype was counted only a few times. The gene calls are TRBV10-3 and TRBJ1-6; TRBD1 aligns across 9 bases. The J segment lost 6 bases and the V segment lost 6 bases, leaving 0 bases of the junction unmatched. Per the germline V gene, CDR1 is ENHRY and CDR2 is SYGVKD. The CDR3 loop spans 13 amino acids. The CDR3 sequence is CAIRGQGNSPLHF. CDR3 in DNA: TGTGCCATCAGGGGACAGGGTAATTCACCCCTCCACTTT.

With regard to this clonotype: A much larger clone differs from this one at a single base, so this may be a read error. CDR3 coding DNA: TGTGCCAGTAGTATACGGAGCTCTGGAAACACCATATATTTT. Protein product: CASSIRSSGNTIYF. This chain links TRBV19 with TRBJ1-3; D unresolved. CDR3 length: 14 residues. CDR1 is LNHDA, CDR2 SQIVND, per germline (reference sequence). The ends were cut back, 2 bases at V and 0 bases at J, with 5 bases in the middle.

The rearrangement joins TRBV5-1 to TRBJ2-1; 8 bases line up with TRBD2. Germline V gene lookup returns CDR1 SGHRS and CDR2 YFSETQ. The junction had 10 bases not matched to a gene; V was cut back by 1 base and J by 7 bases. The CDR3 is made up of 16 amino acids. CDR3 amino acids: CASSLISGSVTNEQFF. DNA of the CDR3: TGCGCCAGCAGCTTGATCAGCGGGAGCGTGACGAATGAGCAGTTCTTC.